The clone carrying this TCR beta chain was recorded a few times. The data derive from a study of blood T cell repertoires in COVID-19. Across the study: The samples span acute and convalescent COVID-19 from the United States, Italy and Spain. T cells, B-cell-depleted T cells, or PBMCs provided the cDNA or gDNA that served as material.

In the original processing: Amplifying reference gene primers gave estimates of nucleated cell counts. The protocol was immunoSEQ multiplex PCR, while the TCRdb copy is restricted to in-frame clones and leaves out a portion. That table gives V, J and clone size, and the DNA gave D and trimming. The sample contains about 20,000 clones, 88% of which appear only once. The V gene end was trimmed by 5 bases and the J gene end by 1 base; junction bases not matched to a gene: 9. CDR3 length: 16 residues. Looked up from germline, CDR1 is MNHEY and CDR2 is SMNVEV (reference sequence). The material sequenced was peripheral blood. The origin of this receptor is a human donor in a cohort sampled during active COVID-19. This chain connects TRBV27 to TRBJ2-7; 9 bases are a match to TRBD1. DNA for the CDR3: TGTGCCAGCAGTCTCACTCAGGGACAGGGTTCCTACGAGCAGTACTTC. Its translation is CASSLTQGQGSYEQYF.